This paragraph reports one T cell receptor beta chain. Its binding antigen is unknown. Base qualities were left out, and no much larger clone turns up one base away. The data stem from a study of T-cell reconstitution after alpha-beta-depleted transplantation in children (dated by TCRdb to 2016 to 2018). The study in broad terms: T-cell immune reconstitution after TCRalphabeta/CD19-depleted allogeneic hematopoietic cell transplantation in children was quantitatively tracked in the study by means of TCR repertoire profiling. Study-wide conclusions, independent of this receptor: Apparently early alphabetaT-cell count recovery about two months after transplant reportedly relied on only several hundred rapidly expanded clones derived from non-depleted graft cells. Over the following months the frequencies of hyperexpanded clones went down, and after one year T-cell counts and TCRbeta diversity were mostly credited to newly produced T cells. In some patients, high TCRbeta diversity at day 60 was attributed to recipient T cells and intrathymic progenitors that had survived conditioning.

Library generation was performed with PCR. Sequenced on an Illumina HiSeq 2500. TCR libraries were prepared with molecular barcoding, using unique molecular identifiers to normalize TCRbeta repertoire quantification. TCRdb took the public reads, trimmed them with fastp at Q25, ran MiXCR for clone calling and kept in-frame beta chains. CDR3 protein duplicates are merged, each entry listing the most common genes and DNA. The sample table lists hundreds of thousands of distinct CDR3 sequences, 10% to 15% of them with a count of one. Clones ranked in the top ten supply 2% to 2.5% of the sample. V is clipped by 2 bases and J by 7 bases, and the sequence between their germline boundaries is 12 bases long. The CDR3 sequence holds 13 residues, the cysteine and phenylalanine included. Only the CDR3 DNA is retained, 39 bases long and in frame from the first base. The germline V gene provides CDR1 SGHDN and CDR2 FVKESK.

The sample's treatment or condition label, decoded: allogeneic hematopoietic cell transplantation with graft depleted of TCRalphabeta T cells and CD19 B cells. Transplant recipients were children who received TCRalphabeta/CD19-depleted allogeneic hematopoietic cell grafts. The sequencing here drew on PBMCs, mostly from graft donor cells, taken 360 days after TCRalphabeta/CD19-depleted stem cell transplant. This sequence was found in a male patient under 18 who had a stem cell transplant for acute myeloid leukemia, so the T cells may come from the graft donor. Recombination joined TRBV14 with TRBJ2-7; the D gene remains uncertain. The DNA reads as follows: TGTGCCAGCAGCCAACTGGCTCGTCTGGAGCAGTACTTC. Translated, it reads CASSQLARLEQYF.